Below, 14 T cell receptor beta chains from the same sample are listed, as sequenced in a study of response to subunit inactivated influenza vaccine. MiXCR, run by TCRdb on the RT-PCR reads, gives a single entry per CDR3 protein. The sample has hundreds of thousands of distinct CDR3 sequences, less than 8% seen once. Specimen: PBMCs from blood, collected roughly 24 months after vaccination. These TCRs come from a man between 50 and 75 years old who received an inactivated influenza vaccine.

This clonotype was counted a few times. The rearrangement joins TRBV25-1 to TRBJ2-1; 8 bases are a match to TRBD2. CDR1 and CDR2 from the germline V gene are MGHDK and SYGVNS. V shed 1 base, J shed 1 base, and the junction held 3 bases outside the gene matches. This CDR3 comprises 16 residues. CDR3 coding DNA: TGTGCCAGCAGTGAATCGGGCGGGGGGTCCTACAATGAGCAGTTCTTC. Its protein is CASSESGGGSYNEQFF.

The chain links TRBV11-2 to TRBJ2-7; D is perhaps TRBD1 (5 bases). This CDR3 has 18 amino acids. V was pared by 0 bases and J by 4 bases, with 22 bases between. In germline, CDR1 is SGHAT, CDR2 FQNNGV. The CDR3 DNA is TGTGCCAGCAGCTTAGAGAGTCTCCAGGGCCCTTGGGGTTACGAGCAGTACTTC. As protein: CASSLESLQGPWGYEQYF.

This clonotype was recorded at least ten times. This rearrangement joins TRBV24-1 to TRBJ2-3; 10 nucleotides agree with TRBD2. Germline V gene sequence: CDR1 KGHDR, CDR2 SFDVKD. The length of the CDR3 is 19 residues. V was clipped by 4 bases and J by 7 bases; unmatched bases: 19. The DNA for the CDR3 is TGTGCCACCAGTGACCCCCGCTCGAAAATAGCGGGAGGTTCCAATACGCAGTATTTT. Its protein product is CATSDPRSKIAGGSNTQYF.

This clonotype was observed a handful of times. The J gene is TRBJ2-2, the V gene TRBV3-1; D not resolved. Germline assignment: CDR1 LGHDT and CDR2 YNNKEL (reference sequence). Trimming took off 3 bases at V and 1 base at J, with 9 bases between the two ends. The CDR3 covers 15 residues. CDR3 residues: CASSHWAVNTGELFF. CDR3 nucleotide sequence: TGTGCCAGCAGCCATTGGGCTGTGAACACCGGGGAGCTGTTTTTT.

The chain couples TRBV12-3 or TRBV12-4 to TRBJ1-5; D is ambiguous. V was pared by 6 bases and J by 5 bases, with 14 bases between. This CDR3 has 14 amino acids. Written as DNA, the CDR3 is TGTGCCAGCAGCCGGACCGCCGGTTATCAGCCCCAGCATTTT. Translated, it gives CASSRTAGYQPQHF.

This clonotype was seen more than once but under ten times. This chain joins TRBV4-1 and TRBJ2-4; maybe TRBD2 (6 bases). The CDR3 spans 18 residues. Germline values: CDR1 MGHRA, CDR2 YSYEKL. V lost 4 bases and J lost 0, with 19 bases in between. In nucleotides, the CDR3 is TGCGCCAGCAGCCGCGTTGGGCGGGAAGAGGGAGCCAAAAACATTCAGTACTTC. Its translation: CASSRVGREEGAKNIQYF.

In this sample, this clonotype turned up many times. The chain employs TRBV29-1 and TRBJ2-7; TRBD1 matches 9 bases. The V segment lost 7 bases and the J segment 3 bases; nucleotides outside the gene matches: 4. The CDR3 is 12 residues long. Looked up from germline, CDR1 is SQVTM and CDR2 is ANQGSEA. CDR3 coding DNA: TGCAGCGGGGTGGACAGGGGCTACGAGCAGTACTTC. The encoded protein is CSGVDRGYEQYF.

The rearrangement uses TRBV7-9 and TRBJ2-7, with unresolved D. The V and J ends lost 3 bases and 5 bases respectively, with 5 bases between them. The CDR3 has 11 amino acids. In germline, CDR1 is SEHNR, CDR2 FQNEAQ (reference sequence). This CDR3 is CASSFEHEQYF. DNA for the CDR3: TGTGCCAGCAGCTTCGAACACGAGCAGTACTTC.

The genes are TRBV6-5 and TRBJ1-6; D might be TRBD1 (5 bases). Trimming removed 3 bases at V and 9 bases at J, with 15 bases between. Germline V gene data show CDR1 as MNHEY and CDR2 as SVGAGI. CDR3 length equals 15 residues. CDR3 residues: CASSYARDGSSPLHF. The CDR3 DNA follows: TGTGCCAGCAGTTATGCCCGGGACGGATCTTCACCCCTCCACTTT.

This clonotype was counted between two and nine times. The chain is built from TRBV28 and TRBJ1-3; TRBD1 matches at 7 bases. This CDR3 contains 14 residues. V shed 4 bases, J shed 6 bases, and the junction held 6 bases outside the gene matches. Germline CDR1 is MDHEN and CDR2 is SYDVKM. The CDR3 sequence is CASSSTGSLNTIYF. CDR3 bases: TGTGCCAGCAGTTCGACAGGGTCGTTAAACACCATATATTTT. The variable domain in full, completed from reference TRBV28 and TRBJ1-3, reads DVKVTQSSRYLVKRTGEKVFLECVQDMDHENMFWYRQDPGLGLRLIYFSYDVKMKEKGDIPEGYSVSREKKERFSLILESASTNQTSMYLCASSSTGSLNTIYFGEGSWLTVV.

This clonotype has a count of ten or more. The chain uses TRBV12-3 or TRBV12-4 and TRBJ1-2; weak D call: TRBD1 (6 bases). Trimming took off 5 bases at V and 2 bases at J, with 18 bases between the two ends. The CDR3 sequence is 16 residues long. CDR3 coding DNA: TGTGCCAGCAGTCCCCGTAGACAGGCCCGCAACTATGGCTACACCTTC. Translated, it gives CASSPRRQARNYGYTF.

The genes are TRBV20-1 and TRBJ2-7; D gene unclear. Trimming stripped 0 bases from V and 10 bases from J, with 22 bases between. Looked up from germline, CDR1 is DFQATT and CDR2 is SNEGSKA (reference sequence). This CDR3 has 15 amino acids. The DNA of the CDR3 is TGCAGTGCTAGAGAATCGGCTGGCGGCCCCCTACATCAGTACTTC. It encodes CSARESAGGPLHQYF.

The J gene is TRBJ2-1, the V gene TRBV6-2 or TRBV6-3, with D possibly being TRBD2 (6 bases). The CDR3 runs to 13 residues. V was pared by 6 bases and J by 9 bases, with 15 bases between. The germline gives CDR1 MNHEY, CDR2 SVGEGT. This CDR3 reads CASSPPLALEQFF. The DNA for the CDR3 is TGTGCCAGCAGCCCCCCCCTAGCGCTTGAGCAGTTCTTC.

The gene calls are TRBV6-5 and TRBJ2-5, with a weak D call TRBD2 (6 bases). CDR1 and CDR2 from the germline V gene are MNHEY and SVGAGI. Trimming cost V 0 bases and J 0 bases, with 11 bases left between them. The CDR3 has 16 residues. The CDR3 DNA is TGTGCCAGCAGTTACTCGAGAGGGGAGGACCAAGAGACCCAGTACTTC. It is translated as CASSYSRGEDQETQYF.